The 27 T cell receptor beta chains listed next were all sequenced from one sample in a study of OX40 agonist ivuxolimab in advanced cancers. The protocol used for the library was the immunoSEQ multiplex PCR assay. This is the immuneACCESS table as TCRdb keeps it, with only in-frame sequences that have V and J called. A part of the clones is gone; compared with another copy, unresolved V genes explain less than half, and the rest is unexplained. The sample records roughly 98,000 clones, roughly 80% of which are singletons. The ten largest clones take up around 1.6% of the sample. This sample comprised CD4+ or CD8+ T cells sorted from blood, obtained in a trial of the OX40 agonist ivuxolimab. The receptors shown here come from an adult with an advanced solid tumor such as melanoma, head and neck, liver or kidney cancer.

This clone appeared a few times. V usage is TRBV5-6 and J usage is TRBJ2-2; TRBD2 agrees at 7 bases. The CDR3 totals 18 residues. Germline V lookup: CDR1 SGHDT, CDR2 YYEEEE. After removal of 2 bases from V and 7 bases from J, the junction contained 17 bases not matched to a gene. The CDR3 loop is CASSFGNLRAGVDGELFF. In DNA, the CDR3 is TGTGCCAGCAGCTTCGGTAATCTCAGGGCGGGAGTAGACGGGGAGCTGTTTTTT.

The chain carries TRBV7-3 and TRBJ2-2; 10 bases map to TRBD1. Germline-derived CDR1 and CDR2 are SGHTA and FQGTGA. This CDR3 has 16 residues. Trimming at V came to 1 base and at J to 5 bases, leaving 4 bases not matched to a gene. The CDR3 sequence: CASSLKDRGPTGELFF. CDR3 in DNA: TGTGCCAGCAGCTTAAAAGACAGGGGGCCTACCGGGGAGCTGTTTTTT.

The chain is built from TRBV6-5 and TRBJ2-5; D is unclear. The length of the CDR3 is 12 residues. V was shortened by 2 bases and J by 5 bases, with 6 bases between the two germline ends. The germline gives CDR1 MNHEY, CDR2 SVGAGI. The CDR3 reads CASSYGYETQYF. For the CDR3, the DNA is TGTGCCAGCAGTTACGGGTATGAGACCCAGTACTTC.

The chain recombines TRBV9 with TRBJ2-7, with 8 nucleotides matching TRBD1. Germline values: CDR1 SGDLS, CDR2 YYNGEE. The CDR3 spans 14 residues. With V trimmed by 4 bases and J by 2 bases, 5 bases remained unmatched. The CDR3 DNA follows: TGTGCCAGCAGCCGGACAGGGAAAACCTACGAGCAGTACTTC. As protein: CASSRTGKTYEQYF.

The chain uses TRBV7-7 and TRBJ2-3; 12 bases match TRBD2. The CDR3 loop spans 15 amino acids. From germline, CDR1 is SSHAT and CDR2 FNYEAQ (reference sequence). V was clipped by 1 base and J by 6 bases; unmatched bases: 2. The CDR3 is CASSLGLAGADTQYF. CDR3 nucleotide sequence: TGTGCCAGCAGCTTAGGACTAGCGGGAGCCGATACGCAGTATTTT.

The CDR3: CASSPSGGEQFF. The CDR3 DNA is TGTGCCAGCAGCCCTTCTGGGGGTGAGCAGTTCTTC. This chain joins TRBV7-7 and TRBJ2-1; perhaps D is TRBD1 or TRBD2 (5 bases each). Germline CDR1 and CDR2: SSHAT and FNYEAQ (reference sequence). Trimming removed 5 bases from V and 9 bases from J, with 11 bases in between. This CDR3 region has 12 residues.

The rearrangement links TRBV5-1 to TRBJ2-5; the match to TRBD2 covers 7 bases. Germline trimming cut 1 base from V and 6 bases from J; bases unmatched to any gene: 6. There are 14 residues in the CDR3. CDR1 is SGHRS, CDR2 YFSETQ, per germline. The CDR3 is CASSLSGAVKTQYF. In nucleotides, the CDR3 is TGCGCCAGCAGCTTGAGCGGGGCAGTGAAGACCCAGTACTTC.

This chain uses TRBV4-1 with TRBJ2-7; no clear D. CDR1 and CDR2 (germline): MGHRA, YSYEKL. CDR3 size: 15 residues. The V end was cut by 6 bases, the J end by 0 bases, with 15 bases between. The CDR3 nucleotides are TGCGCCAGCAGTTGGCAGCACGAGAGCTCCTACGAGCAGTACTTC. Encoded protein: CASSWQHESSYEQYF.

J is TRBJ1-1 and V is TRBV28; 7 nucleotides align to TRBD1. The germline CDR1 and CDR2 sequences are MDHEN and SYDVKM. Trimming removed 6 bases from V and 5 bases from J; junction bases left unmatched: 15. The CDR3 runs to 16 residues. This chain's CDR3 is CASSPPGGGRLTEAFF. The CDR3 DNA reads as TGTGCCAGCAGCCCCCCCGGAGGGGGCAGATTGACTGAAGCTTTCTTT.

This chain connects TRBV4-1 to TRBJ2-1, with a tentative D call TRBD2 (5 bases). CDR3 length: 16 amino acids. Germline CDR1 is MGHRA and CDR2 is YSYEKL. V was clipped by 0 bases and J by 10 bases, with 19 bases between them. This CDR3 is CASSQDKDSGFREQFF. The CDR3 DNA is TGCGCCAGCAGCCAAGACAAGGACTCTGGCTTTCGGGAGCAGTTCTTC.

V usage is TRBV6-5 and J usage is TRBJ1-5; TRBD1 might be the D (6 bases). The V gene lost 8 bases and the J gene lost 4 bases, with 12 bases spanning the gap. CDR1 is MNHEY and CDR2 is SVGAGI in the germline V gene. The CDR3 extends over 13 amino acids. The CDR3 region is CASRDKFNQPQHF. CDR3 DNA sequence: TGTGCCAGCCGGGACAAATTTAATCAGCCCCAGCATTTT.

The genes are TRBV5-6 and TRBJ2-1, with 8 positions matching TRBD1. This CDR3 is 15 amino acids long. CDR1 SGHDT and CDR2 YYEEEE come from the germline V gene. Trimming took 3 bases from V and 5 from J; bases not matched to a gene: 7. In DNA, the CDR3 is TGTGCCAGCAGCTATCCGGGACAGGAAAACAATGAGCAGTTCTTC. This codes for CASSYPGQENNEQFF.

The genes are TRBV18 and TRBJ1-6, with D hard to call. The V end was cut by 3 bases, the J end by 8 bases, with 11 bases between. The CDR3 runs 14 residues. In germline, CDR1 is KGHSH, CDR2 LQKENI. The CDR3 here is CASSPRSTYSPLHF. CDR3 coding DNA: TGTGCCAGCTCACCCCGCAGCACCTATTCACCCCTCCACTTT.

This chain links TRBV6-6 with TRBJ1-3; 8 bases match TRBD1. The CDR3 covers 16 residues. After removal of 6 bases from V and 3 bases from J, the junction contained 10 bases not matched to a gene. Germline CDR1 and CDR2: MNHNY and SVGAGI (reference sequence). The CDR3 region is CASRPWLTGDGNTIYF. The CDR3 DNA is TGTGCCAGCAGACCCTGGTTGACAGGGGATGGAAACACCATATATTTT.

This clone has just one count. The V gene is TRBV7-8, the J gene TRBJ1-1; D unresolved. Per germline, CDR1 SGHVS and CDR2 FQNEAQ. The CDR3 length is 13 residues. Trimming stripped 2 bases from V and 6 bases from J, with 10 bases between. CDR3 sequence: CASSLTREAEAFF. The CDR3 bases are TGTGCCAGCAGCTTAACGAGGGAAGCTGAAGCTTTCTTT. The full variable domain, rest sourced from reference TRBV7-8 and TRBJ1-1, is GAGVSQSPRYKVAKRGQDVALRCDPISGHVSLFWYQQALGQGPEFLTYFQNEAQLDKSGLPSDRFFAERPEGSVSTLKIQRTQQEDSAVYLCASSLTREAEAFFGQGTRLTVV.

CDR3 in amino acids: CASSQVGLDTGELFF. DNA of the CDR3: TGCGCCAGCAGCCAAGTGGGGTTGGACACCGGGGAGCTGTTTTTT. The chain employs TRBV4-3 and TRBJ2-2; D gene unclear. The CDR3 loop spans 15 amino acids. Germline V lookup: CDR1 LGHNA, CDR2 YSLEER. The V gene lost 1 base and the J gene lost 3 bases, with 9 bases spanning the gap.

This chain joins TRBV6-5 and TRBJ1-2; tentative D call: TRBD1 (5 bases). V dropped 6 bases and J dropped 4 bases, with 12 bases sitting between them. The CDR3 runs to 13 residues. Germline CDR1 is MNHEY and CDR2 is SVGAGI. The CDR3 region is CASRPGPTYGYTF. CDR3 nucleotide sequence: TGTGCCAGCAGACCGGGACCGACCTATGGCTACACCTTC.

The gene calls are TRBV14 and TRBJ2-7; TRBD1 matches at 8 bases. CDR3 size: 14 residues. Germline V gene data show CDR1 as SGHDN and CDR2 as FVKESK. The V segment lost 1 base and the J segment 5 bases; nucleotides outside the gene matches: 4. CDR3 DNA sequence: TGTGCCAGCAGCCAAGGACAGGGGTATAACGAGCAGTACTTC. Residues: CASSQGQGYNEQYF. The complete variable domain, with remaining parts taken from reference TRBV14 and TRBJ2-7, reads EAGVTQFPSHSVIEKGQTVTLRCDPISGHDNLYWYRRVMGKEIKFLLHFVKESKQDESGMPNNRFLAERTGGTYSTLKVQPAELEDSGVYFCASSQGQGYNEQYFGPGTRLTVT.

V gene TRBV4-3 combines with J gene TRBJ2-3; no clear D. The CDR3 loop spans 16 amino acids. Germline CDR1 reads LGHNA; CDR2 reads YSLEER. Trimming took 1 base from V and 0 from J, leaving 11 bases between them. The CDR3 region is CASSQGWAGSTDTQYF. CDR3 DNA: TGCGCCAGCAGCCAAGGGTGGGCCGGAAGCACAGATACGCAGTATTTT.

V gene TRBV14 combines with J gene TRBJ2-5; the D is unclear. CDR3 length equals 14 residues. Trimming took 0 bases from V and 5 from J, leaving 10 bases between them. Germline loops: CDR1 SGHDN, CDR2 FVKESK. CDR3 sequence: CASSQDHLRETQYF. The CDR3 nucleotides read TGTGCCAGCAGCCAAGATCATCTGCGGGAGACCCAGTACTTC.

V is TRBV11-2 and J is TRBJ2-3; D is perhaps TRBD1 (5 bases). Trimming cost V 3 bases and J 7 bases, with 14 bases left between them. CDR1 and CDR2 from the germline V gene are SGHAT and FQNNGV. The CDR3 has 14 amino acids. For the CDR3, the DNA is TGTGCCAGCAGCTTCAGGGCGTCCAGCCATACGCAGTATTTT. Its translation: CASSFRASSHTQYF.

Concerning this clone itself: The junction does not match germline at one end; this may be a read error. V gene TRBV2 combines with J gene TRBJ2-5; 7 bases are shared with TRBD1. Germline V lookup: CDR1 SNHLY, CDR2 FYNNEI. The CDR3 covers 13 residues. The CDR3 loop is CASREDREKTQYF. CDR3 nucleotides: TGTGCCAGCAGGGAAGACAGGGAAAAGACCCAGTACTTC.

This chain links TRBV29-1 with TRBJ2-1; TRBD2 matches at 10 bases. This CDR3 is built from 16 residues. The V gene end was trimmed by 4 bases and the J gene end by 4 bases; junction bases not matched to a gene: 10. Germline V CDR1 and CDR2: SQVTM, ANQGSEA. CDR3 in DNA: TGCAGCGTTGTGGGGCGGACTAGCGGTCCTTACAATGAGCAGTTCTTC. This codes for CSVVGRTSGPYNEQFF.

This clone was seen only once. The J gene is TRBJ1-5, the V gene TRBV19, with no clear D. Germline V gene data show CDR1 as LNHDA and CDR2 as SQIVND (reference sequence). V was cut by 2 bases and J by 10 bases, with 12 bases left in between. The CDR3 runs to 13 residues. CDR3 DNA sequence: TGTGCCAGTAGTATAAACGGGGAGCGACCCCAGCATTTT. Protein product: CASSINGERPQHF.

V gene TRBV30 combines with J gene TRBJ2-2; the D is unclear. With 0 bases removed from V and 7 bases from J, the gap between germline ends came to 6 bases. Germline assignment: CDR1 GTSNPN and CDR2 SVGIG (reference sequence). The CDR3 sequence is 12 residues long. The CDR3 reads CAWSVYGGELFF. CDR3 sequence (DNA): TGTGCCTGGAGTGTATATGGCGGGGAGCTGTTTTTT.

CDR3 nucleotide sequence: TGTGCCAGCAGCCCCAGAAACCAGGGAGCCACTGAAGCTTTCTTT. This gives the protein CASSPRNQGATEAFF. The V gene is TRBV5-4, the J gene TRBJ1-1; D may be TRBD1 (5 bases). Germline V gene lookup returns CDR1 SGHNT and CDR2 YYREEE (reference sequence). The CDR3 spans 15 residues. The V end lost 4 bases, the J end lost 4 bases, and 17 bases lay between the germline ends.

V and J are TRBV7-2 and TRBJ2-7; D is ambiguous. This CDR3 comprises 11 residues. Germline V lookup: CDR1 SGHTA, CDR2 FQGNSA. Trimming left V 3 bases short and J 4 bases short, with 4 bases between. Here the CDR3 DNA reads TGTGCCAGCAGCTTCAAGTACGAGCAGTACTTC. Amino acids: CASSFKYEQYF.